These T cell receptor beta chains were read from a single sample in a study of OX40 agonist ivuxolimab in advanced cancers. TCRdb's table, derived via immunoSEQ multiplex PCR, lists solely in-frame clones and lacks some. The sample lists 65,000 to 85,000 clones, around 85% occurring once. Material: CD4+ or CD8+ T cells sorted from blood, obtained in a trial of the OX40 agonist ivuxolimab. These TCRs come from an adult with an advanced solid tumor such as melanoma, head and neck, liver or kidney cancer. The CDR3 runs from the conserved cysteine through the conserved F or W. Each record gives: clone size, J gene, D gene, V gene, CDR3 DNA, CDR3 protein. A D gene is named only where the DNA matches it firmly. The size field is filled for only some rows; it gives once, few, many or a size class.

>.|TRBJ2-2|.|TRBV15
TGTGCCACCAGCAGAGACTTGGGTGGGGGTGCGAACACCGGGGAGCTGTTTTTT
CATSRDLGGGANTGELFF
>.|TRBJ2-2|.|TRBV19
TGTGCCAGTACCCCCTGGGGAGGAGGGAATGCCGGGGAGCTGTTTTTT
CASTPWGGGNAGELFF
>.|TRBJ2-7|TRBD1|TRBV28
TGTGCCAGCAGTATGGGACAGGGCTACGAGCAGTACTTC
CASSMGQGYEQYF
>.|TRBJ2-5|TRBD1|TRBV14
TGTGCCAGCAGCCGAGCCGGGACAGCGAAGGCCCAGTACTTC
CASSRAGTAKAQYF
>.|TRBJ2-3|.|TRBV2
TGTGCCAGCAGTGACAGGGGAGAAGATACGCAGTATTTT
CASSDRGEDTQYF
>.|TRBJ2-7|TRBD2|TRBV30
TGTGCCTGGACAGGCGGGGGTCGGGAGCAGTACTTC
CAWTGGGREQYF
>.|TRBJ2-1|.|TRBV6-4
TGTGCCAGCAGTGACGGGAGGGGGCTCGTCTTC
CASSDGRGLVF
>.|TRBJ2-1|TRBD2|TRBV29-1
TGCAGCGTTGAAGGGACTAGCGGGAGGGGGAGCTCCTACAATGAGCAGTTCTTC
CSVEGTSGRGSSYNEQFF
>.|TRBJ2-6|.|TRBV15
TGTGCCACCAGCAGGAGAGGACATAGCTCTGGGGCCAACGTCCTGACTTTC
CATSRRGHSSGANVLTF
>few|TRBJ1-6|.|TRBV4-2
TGTGCCAGCAGCTATGGGACGGGTAATTCACCCCTCCACTTT
CASSYGTGNSPLHF
>few|TRBJ1-4|TRBD1|TRBV5-8
TGTGCCAGCAGCGGCAGGGGGCTCGATGGAGAAAAACTGTTTTTT
CASSGRGLDGEKLFF
>.|TRBJ2-7|TRBD1|TRBV2
TGTGCCAGCAGTATAGGGACAGCTACCTCCGACGAGCAGTACTTC
CASSIGTATSDEQYF
>.|TRBJ2-1|.|TRBV5-4
TGTGCCAGCAGCCCACCACCGTCCGGGGAGGACAATGAGCAGTTCTTC
CASSPPPSGEDNEQFF
>.|TRBJ2-5|TRBD1|TRBV19
TGTGCCAGTAGTGCGGACAGGCAAGAGACCCAGTACTTC
CASSADRQETQYF
>.|TRBJ1-2|TRBD1|TRBV6-4
TGTGCCAGCAGTGACACTGACAGGGGTAACTATGGCTACACCTTC
CASSDTDRGNYGYTF
>.|TRBJ1-1|TRBD1|TRBV6-5
TGTGCCAGCAGCTCACCAGACAGGGGGCAAACTGAAGCTTTCTTT
CASSSPDRGQTEAFF
>.|TRBJ2-1|TRBD1|TRBV7-9
TGTGCCAGCAGCCAGGACAGGGGGCTTTCCTACAATGAGCAGTTCTTC
CASSQDRGLSYNEQFF
>.|TRBJ1-1|.|TRBV19
TGTGCCAGTAACTATGCCCCCTCCAGGAGTGAAGCTTTCTTT
CASNYAPSRSEAFF
>.|TRBJ1-2|TRBD1|TRBV5-8
TGTGCCAGCAGCCTGGGACAGGGGGCGAGATATGGCTACACCTTC
CASSLGQGARYGYTF
>.|TRBJ1-2|.|TRBV5-3
TGTGCCAGCACCTCCCCAGGGGTCTATGGCTACACCTTC
CASTSPGVYGYTF
>once|TRBJ2-2|TRBD1|TRBV12-5
TGTGCTAGTGGTGTCGGGACAGGGAACACCGGGGAGCTGTTTTTT
CASGVGTGNTGELFF
>.|TRBJ1-2|.|TRBV21-1
TGTGCCAGCAGCAAATGGGCTTTCCGGAACTATGGCTACACCTTC
CASSKWAFRNYGYTF
>.|TRBJ2-7|.|TRBV5-1
TGCGCCAGCAGCTTGGGGTTAGAAACCAGCGAGCAGTACTTC
CASSLGLETSEQYF
>.|TRBJ2-7|TRBD2|TRBV6-1
TGTGCCAGCAGAGGTAGCGGGAGCGGGGAGCAGTACTTC
CASRGSGSGEQYF
>.|TRBJ1-6|.|TRBV4-3
TGCGCCAGCAGCCAAGATTGGGTGTCAGGATCACCCCTCCACTTT
CASSQDWVSGSPLHF
>once|TRBJ1-4|TRBD1|TRBV7-2
TGTGCCAGCAGCTCCCCACCCGGGACAGGGACAACTAATGAAAAACTGTTTTTT
CASSSPPGTGTTNEKLFF
>once|TRBJ2-3|TRBD2|TRBV5-4
TGTGCCAGCAGCTTGGCGGCGGCGGGAGGACCGGATACGCAGTATTTT
CASSLAAAGGPDTQYF
>.|TRBJ1-2|TRBD1|TRBV25-1
TGTGCCAGCAGAGGACAGGACGCGAACTATGGCTACACCTTC
CASRGQDANYGYTF
>.|TRBJ1-2|TRBD1|TRBV19
TGTGCCAGTACCTTGGACAGGGGGCCCAGAGGCTACACCTTC
CASTLDRGPRGYTF
>.|TRBJ2-5|.|TRBV5-4
TGTGCCAGCAGCTTGGATGGGTCTGGGGGCTTGAGGACCCAGTACTTC
CASSLDGSGGLRTQYF
>.|TRBJ2-5|.|TRBV20-1
TGCAGTGCCCAGCCCACAGAGACCCAGTACTTC
CSAQPTETQYF
>once|TRBJ2-7|.|TRBV6-5
TGTGCCAGCAGTACCAGGACCTCTTCCTACGAGCAGTACTTC
CASSTRTSSYEQYF
>.|TRBJ2-3|TRBD1|TRBV4-1
TGCGCCAGCAGCCCCCAGGGGGCTGACACAGATACGCAGTATTTT
CASSPQGADTDTQYF
>.|TRBJ1-4|.|TRBV28
TGTGCCAGCAGGGCACAAGAAGAAAAACTGTTTTTT
CASRAQEEKLFF
>once|TRBJ1-2|.|TRBV6-5
TGTGCCAGCCGGGGTTCGGGGAAGGGCTATGGCTACACCTTC
CASRGSGKGYGYTF
>once|TRBJ2-7|.|TRBV19
TGTGCCAGTAGTATTGGAAACTATCGGGAGCAGTACTTC
CASSIGNYREQYF
>.|TRBJ1-2|.|TRBV7-9
TGTGCCAGCAGCGCCGCAGGGGACGGCTATGGCTACACCTTC
CASSAAGDGYGYTF
>.|TRBJ2-3|TRBD2|TRBV4-2
TGTGCCAGCAGCCAAGAGGGCGGGGCGGGGGCAGATACGCAGTATTTT
CASSQEGGAGADTQYF
>.|TRBJ2-1|.|TRBV28
TGTGCCAGCAGGGGTGGGACTGGCCTCGGGGAGCAGTTCTTC
CASRGGTGLGEQFF
>.|TRBJ1-2|TRBD1|TRBV27
TGTGCCAGCAGGACACATCGACAGGGGGCTAGCTATGGCTACACCTTC
CASRTHRQGASYGYTF
>.|TRBJ2-1|.|TRBV5-1
TGCGCCAGCAGCTTTGGTAGCTCCTACAATGAGCAGTTCTTC
CASSFGSSYNEQFF
>.|TRBJ2-7|.|TRBV21-1
TGTGCCAGCAGCAAAGCATCTTATCGAAGCTCCTACGAGCAGTACTTC
CASSKASYRSSYEQYF
>.|TRBJ1-2|.|TRBV6-1
TGTGCCAGCAGTGAAAGATCGGGACGTACAAACTATGGCTACACCTTC
CASSERSGRTNYGYTF
>.|TRBJ2-7|.|TRBV6-5
TGTGCCAGCAGTTACTCGAGAGGTCTCGGGCAGTACTTC
CASSYSRGLGQYF
>.|TRBJ2-7|TRBD1|TRBV5-4
TGTGCCAGCAGCCCGAGACAGGGGATTTCCCTCAACGAGCAGTACTTC
CASSPRQGISLNEQYF
>.|TRBJ2-3|.|TRBV7-2
TGTGCCAGCAGCTTAGGGGGTCCAGGGACAGATACGCAGTATTTT
CASSLGGPGTDTQYF
>.|TRBJ1-2|.|TRBV19
TGTGCCAGTACCCCGAGGGGGGGGTCTGGGTATGGCTACACCTTC
CASTPRGGSGYGYTF
>.|TRBJ2-2|TRBD1|TRBV12-5
TGTGCTAGTGGTGACCGGGACAGGGACACCGGGGAGCTGTTTTTT
CASGDRDRDTGELFF
>.|TRBJ2-7|TRBD1|TRBV5-8
TGTGCCAGCAGCGCCGGACAGGGGGCATTCTACGAGCAGTACTTC
CASSAGQGAFYEQYF
>once|TRBJ1-5|.|TRBV5-4
TGTGCCAGCAGCTTGGAGGGGCAGTTGGGGCAGCCCCAGCATTTT
CASSLEGQLGQPQHF
>few|TRBJ2-7|TRBD1|TRBV4-1
TGCGCCAGCAGCCAAAATTCCGGACAGGGAATCTACGAGCAGTACTTC
CASSQNSGQGIYEQYF
>.|TRBJ2-5|.|TRBV2
TGTGCCAGCAGTGCCAGGGGACATACCAGAGAGACCCAGTACTTC
CASSARGHTRETQYF
>.|TRBJ1-4|TRBD1|TRBV9
TGTGCCAGCAGCCGCTTACAGGGGACTAATGAAAAACTGTTTTTT
CASSRLQGTNEKLFF
>.|TRBJ2-1|.|TRBV4-1
TGCGCCAGCAGGGGTCTGGCGGGACCTGAGCAGTTCTTC
CASRGLAGPEQFF
>.|TRBJ1-2|.|TRBV19
TGTGCCAGTAGTACTACTACAGTGGCCTATGGCTACACCTTC
CASSTTTVAYGYTF
>.|TRBJ2-7|TRBD2|TRBV6-5
TGTGCCAGCTCGGGGACTAGCGACTACGAGCAGTACTTC
CASSGTSDYEQYF